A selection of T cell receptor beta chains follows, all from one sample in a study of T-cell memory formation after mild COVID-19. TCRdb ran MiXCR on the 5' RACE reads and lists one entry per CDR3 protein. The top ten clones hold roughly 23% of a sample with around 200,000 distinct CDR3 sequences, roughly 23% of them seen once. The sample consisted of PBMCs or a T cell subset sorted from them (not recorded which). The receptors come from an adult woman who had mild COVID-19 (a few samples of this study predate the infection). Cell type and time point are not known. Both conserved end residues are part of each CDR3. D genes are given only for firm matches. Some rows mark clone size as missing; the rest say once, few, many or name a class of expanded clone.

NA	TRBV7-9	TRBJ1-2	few	TGTGCCAGCAGCCCGCCGACCCACTATGGCTACACCTTC	CASSPPTHYGYTF
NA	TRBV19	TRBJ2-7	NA	TGTGCCAGTAGTACTCCGGAACGACAGTACGAGCAGTACTTC	CASSTPERQYEQYF
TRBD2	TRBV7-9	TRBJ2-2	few	TGTGCCAGCAGCTCCCGACTAGCGGCGAACACCGGGGAGCTGTTTTTT	CASSSRLAANTGELFF
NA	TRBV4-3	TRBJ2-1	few	TGCGCCAGCAGCCAAGATTGGGGAGACAATGAGCAGTTCTTC	CASSQDWGDNEQFF
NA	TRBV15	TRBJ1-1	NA	TGTGCCACCAGCAGAGATAAAGGACACCTGAACACTGAAGCTTTCTTT	CATSRDKGHLNTEAFF
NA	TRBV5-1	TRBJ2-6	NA	TGCGCCAGCAGCCCGTCCGCTGGGGCCAACGTCCTGACTTTC	CASSPSAGANVLTF
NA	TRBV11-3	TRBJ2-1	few	TGTGCCAGCAGCTCGGACAGCCAAACCCAGTTCTTC	CASSSDSQTQFF
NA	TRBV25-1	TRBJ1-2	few	TGTGCCAGCAGTGATTGGGACCCAAGGACCTATGGCTACACCTTC	CASSDWDPRTYGYTF
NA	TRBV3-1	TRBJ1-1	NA	TGTGCCAGCAGCCAAGGAGGCAGCGCGAACACTGAAGCTTTCTTT	CASSQGGSANTEAFF
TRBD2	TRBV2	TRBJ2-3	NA	TGTGCCAGCAGTCCGGGACTAGTTCTAGATACGCAGTATTTT	CASSPGLVLDTQYF
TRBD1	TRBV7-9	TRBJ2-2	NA	TGTGCCAGCAGCACTCCCGTTTTCTCTGAGGACAGGGGAGGCATCACCGGGGAGCTGTTTTTT	CASSTPVFSEDRGGITGELFF
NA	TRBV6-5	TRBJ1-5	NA	TGTGCCAGCAGCATACAGGGCAATCAGCCCCAGCATTTT	CASSIQGNQPQHF